The sample holds a few counts of the clone carrying this TCR beta chain. Germline CDR1 SGDLS, CDR2 YYNGEE. Trimming removed 2 bases from V and 6 bases from J, with 16 bases in between. CDR3 length: 15 amino acids. A second 7 to 11 cycle PCR used barcoded and J-beta primers. Each single sample gave us at least 2.5 million CDR3-containing paired-end reads. A single record per CDR3 protein comes from TCRdb applying MiXCR to the 5' RACE reads. The repertoire includes hundreds of thousands of distinct CDR3 sequences, roughly 43% of them detected once, and more than 20% sits in the top ten. The data were obtained in a study of blood T cells in healthy people across ages.

V is TRBV9 and J is TRBJ2-3, with D tentatively TRBD2 (5 bases). The receptor was derived from a woman aged 55-70 years in good health. Sequencing was done on a sample of blood. Written as DNA, the CDR3 is TGTGCCAGCAGCGTTGGCCAGTCCGAGGGCGATACGCAGTATTTT. Protein product: CASSVGQSEGDTQYF.